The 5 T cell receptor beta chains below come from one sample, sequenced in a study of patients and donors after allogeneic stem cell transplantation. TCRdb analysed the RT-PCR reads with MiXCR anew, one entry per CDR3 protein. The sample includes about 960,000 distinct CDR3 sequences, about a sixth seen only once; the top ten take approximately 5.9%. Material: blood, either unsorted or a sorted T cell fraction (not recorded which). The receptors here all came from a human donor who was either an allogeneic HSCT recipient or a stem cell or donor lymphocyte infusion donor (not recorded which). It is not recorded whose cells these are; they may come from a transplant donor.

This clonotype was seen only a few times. CDR3: CAWSVRAGYNEQFF. Here the CDR3 DNA reads TGTGCCTGGAGTGTAAGGGCGGGGTACAATGAGCAGTTCTTC. The genes are TRBV30 and TRBJ2-1, with D perhaps matching TRBD2 (6 bases). This CDR3 is built from 14 residues. V shed 0 bases and J shed 4 bases, with 10 bases lying between them. Germline V CDR1 and CDR2: GTSNPN, SVGIG (reference sequence).

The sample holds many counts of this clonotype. CDR3 nucleotide sequence: TGTGCCAGCAGTTTTTACCGGGACAGGGGGAGCAATCAGCCCCAGCATTTT. Encoded protein: CASSFYRDRGSNQPQHF. The chain combines TRBV12-3 or TRBV12-4 with TRBJ1-5, with 11 bases matching TRBD1. CDR3 length: 17 residues. Trimming took 3 bases from V and 1 from J; bases not matched to a gene: 5.

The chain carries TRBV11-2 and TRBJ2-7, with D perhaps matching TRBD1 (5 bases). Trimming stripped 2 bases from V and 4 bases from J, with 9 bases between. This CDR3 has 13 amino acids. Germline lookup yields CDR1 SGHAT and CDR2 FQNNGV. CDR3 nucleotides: TGTGCCAGCAGCTTACAGGGAAAGTACGAGCAGTACTTC. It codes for CASSLQGKYEQYF.

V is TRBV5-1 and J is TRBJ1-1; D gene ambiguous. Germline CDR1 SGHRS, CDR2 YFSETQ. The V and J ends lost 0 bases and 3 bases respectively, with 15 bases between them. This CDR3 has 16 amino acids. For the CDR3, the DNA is TGCGCCAGCAGCTTGGCATATAATTACAGAGACACTGAAGCTTTCTTT. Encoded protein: CASSLAYNYRDTEAFF. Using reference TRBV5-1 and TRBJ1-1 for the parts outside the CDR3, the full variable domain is KAGVTQTPRYLIKTRGQQVTLSCSPISGHRSVSWYQQTPGQGLQFLFEYFSETQRNKGNFPGRFSGRQFSNSRSEMNVSTLELGDSALYLCASSLAYNYRDTEAFFGQGTRLTVV.

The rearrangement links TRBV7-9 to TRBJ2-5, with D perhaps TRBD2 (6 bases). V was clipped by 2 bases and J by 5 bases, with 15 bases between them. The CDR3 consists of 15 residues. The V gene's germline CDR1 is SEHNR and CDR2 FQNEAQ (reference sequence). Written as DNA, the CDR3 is TGTGCCAGCAGCTTATCCTCGAAGGGGAGGGAGACCCAGTACTTC. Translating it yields CASSLSSKGRETQYF.